This TCR beta chain was sequenced during a study of T cell changes during pregnancy in multiple sclerosis (dated by TCRdb to between 2018 and 2021). In the study overall: The study looked at changes in the T cell repertoire across pregnancy in women with multiple sclerosis.

From the cysteine through the phenylalanine, the CDR3 covers 14 amino acids. The DNA shown is the 42-base CDR3, in frame from base 1. The germline V gene (reference sequence) supplies CDR1 LNHNV and CDR2 YYDKDF. V is clipped by 5 bases and J by 3 bases, and the sequence between their germline boundaries is 14 bases long. The library was prepared using the immunoSEQ multiplex PCR assay. In its TCRdb copy, this immuneACCESS table keeps in-frame sequences only and misses some clones. Where compared with another copy, unresolved V genes explain less than half of these, and the others have no known cause. This sample lists 33,000 or so clones; 92% were detected once. The leading ten clones occupy about 0.4% of the sample. Comment on this clone: Its antigen remains unidentified. Nothing much larger sits one base from this clone, and base qualities are not available.

The receptor's source is a female donor in good health, enrolled as a control in a pregnancy study. Sequencing was performed on CD4+ T cells from peripheral blood mononuclear cells, taken in the third trimester of pregnancy. The chain employs TRBV15 and TRBJ2-7; the D gene is perhaps TRBD1, on 6 matching bases. The DNA reads as follows: TGTGCCACCAGCTCGGGACAAGCGATCTACGAGCAGTACTTC. It specifies CATSSGQAIYEQYF.